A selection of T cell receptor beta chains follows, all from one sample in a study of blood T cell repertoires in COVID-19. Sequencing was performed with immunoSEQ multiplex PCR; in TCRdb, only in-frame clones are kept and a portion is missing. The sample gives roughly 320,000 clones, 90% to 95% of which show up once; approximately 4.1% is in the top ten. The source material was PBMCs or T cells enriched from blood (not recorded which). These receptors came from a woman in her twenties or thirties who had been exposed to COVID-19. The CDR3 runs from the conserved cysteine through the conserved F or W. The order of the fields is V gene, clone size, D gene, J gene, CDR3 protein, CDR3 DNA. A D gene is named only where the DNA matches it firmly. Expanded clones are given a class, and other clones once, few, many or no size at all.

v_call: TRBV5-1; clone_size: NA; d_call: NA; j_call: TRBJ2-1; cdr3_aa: CASSLANLNNEQFF; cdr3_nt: TGCGCCAGCAGCTTAGCGAACCTTAACAATGAGCAGTTCTTC
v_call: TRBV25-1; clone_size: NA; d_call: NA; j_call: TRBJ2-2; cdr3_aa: CASSDSLPGWSGELFF; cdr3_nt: TGTGCCAGCAGTGATTCACTCCCCGGGTGGTCCGGGGAGCTGTTTTTT
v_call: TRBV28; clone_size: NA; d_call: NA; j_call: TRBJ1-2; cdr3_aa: CASGDPQGSYGYTF; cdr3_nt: TGTGCCAGCGGGGACCCTCAGGGGTCCTATGGCTACACCTTC
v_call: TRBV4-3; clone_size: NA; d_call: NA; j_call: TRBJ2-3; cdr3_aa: CASSQDGPGTDTQYF; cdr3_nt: TGCGCCAGCAGCCAAGATGGGCCTGGCACAGATACGCAGTATTTT
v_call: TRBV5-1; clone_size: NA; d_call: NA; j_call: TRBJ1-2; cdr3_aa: CASSLGGVRNYGYTF; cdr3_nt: TGCGCCAGCAGCTTGGGCGGGGTTAGGAACTATGGCTACACCTTC
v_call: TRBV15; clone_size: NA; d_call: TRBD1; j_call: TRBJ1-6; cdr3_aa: CATSQSDDRVGNSPLHF; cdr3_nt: TGTGCCACCAGCCAATCCGACGACAGGGTTGGGAATTCACCCCTCCACTTT
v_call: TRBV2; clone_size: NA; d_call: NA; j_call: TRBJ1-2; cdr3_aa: CASSEGRTAYGYTF; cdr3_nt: TGTGCCAGCAGTGAAGGGAGGACAGCCTATGGCTACACCTTC
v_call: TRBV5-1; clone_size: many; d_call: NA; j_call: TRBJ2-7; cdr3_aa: CASSSYRGGDEQYF; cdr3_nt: TGCGCCAGCAGCTCGTACAGGGGCGGGGACGAGCAGTACTTC
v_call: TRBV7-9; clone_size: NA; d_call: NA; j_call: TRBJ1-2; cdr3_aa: CASSFWGPDTRLGYTF; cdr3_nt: TGTGCCAGCAGCTTTTGGGGGCCTGACACCCGGCTTGGCTACACCTTC
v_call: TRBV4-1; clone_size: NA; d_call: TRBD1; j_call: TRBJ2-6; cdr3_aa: CASSLGGRGRTGANVLTF; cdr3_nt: TGCGCCAGCAGCCTGGGGGGCAGGGGGCGAACTGGGGCCAACGTCCTGACTTTC
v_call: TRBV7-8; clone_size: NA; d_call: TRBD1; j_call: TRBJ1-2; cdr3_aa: CASSVRDRGYGYTF; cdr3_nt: TGTGCCAGCAGCGTCCGGGACAGGGGTTATGGCTACACCTTC
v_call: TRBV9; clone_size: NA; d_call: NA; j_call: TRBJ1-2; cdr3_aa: CASSVPGAAYNGYTF; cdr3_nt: TGTGCCAGCAGCGTACCGGGAGCAGCTTATAATGGCTACACCTTC
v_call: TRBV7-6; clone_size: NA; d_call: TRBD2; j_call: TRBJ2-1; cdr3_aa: CASSLESGGVINEQFF; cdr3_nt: TGTGCCAGCAGCTTAGAAAGCGGGGGGGTAATCAATGAGCAGTTCTTC
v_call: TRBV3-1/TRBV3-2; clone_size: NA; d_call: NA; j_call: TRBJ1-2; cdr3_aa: CASSHSPGQPVYGYTF; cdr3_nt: TGTGCCAGCAGCCATTCTCCAGGCCAACCCGTCTATGGCTACACCTTC
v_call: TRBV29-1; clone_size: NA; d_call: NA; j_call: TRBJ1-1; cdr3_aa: CSVVISGENTEAFF; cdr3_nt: TGCAGCGTTGTGATCTCAGGGGAGAACACTGAAGCTTTCTTT
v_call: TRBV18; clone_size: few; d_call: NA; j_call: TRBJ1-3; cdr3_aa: CASSWTVPNTIYF; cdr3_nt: TGTGCCAGCTCTTGGACAGTCCCAAACACCATATATTTT
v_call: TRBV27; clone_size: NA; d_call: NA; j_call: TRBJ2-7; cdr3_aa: CASSSLVLTGSYEQYF; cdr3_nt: TGTGCCAGCAGTTCCCTCGTACTGACAGGCTCCTACGAGCAGTACTTC
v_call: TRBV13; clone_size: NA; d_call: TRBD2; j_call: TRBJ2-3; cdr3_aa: CASSSERGPTDTQYF; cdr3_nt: TGTGCCAGCAGCTCGGAGCGGGGACCGACAGATACGCAGTATTTT
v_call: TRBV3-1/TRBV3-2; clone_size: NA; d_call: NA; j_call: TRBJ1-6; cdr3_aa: CASSQGSSYNSPLHF; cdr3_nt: TGTGCCAGCAGCCAGGGGAGCTCCTATAATTCACCCCTCCACTTT
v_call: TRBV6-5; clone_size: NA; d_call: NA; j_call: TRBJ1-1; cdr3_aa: CASSYSFQGLTEAFF; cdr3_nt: TGTGCCAGCAGTTACTCGTTTCAGGGTTTGACTGAAGCTTTCTTT
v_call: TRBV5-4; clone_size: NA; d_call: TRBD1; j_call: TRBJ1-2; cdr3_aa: CASRAWGQGNGYTF; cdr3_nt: TGTGCCAGCCGAGCTTGGGGACAGGGAAATGGCTACACCTTC
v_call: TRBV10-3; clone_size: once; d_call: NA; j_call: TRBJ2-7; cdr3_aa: CASNRDTVSYEQYF; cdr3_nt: TGTGCCAGTAACCGGGACACAGTCTCCTACGAGCAGTACTTC
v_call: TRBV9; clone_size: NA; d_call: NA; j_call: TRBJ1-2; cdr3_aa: CASSIGQLNYGYTF; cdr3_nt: TGTGCCAGCAGCATAGGACAGCTGAACTATGGCTACACCTTC
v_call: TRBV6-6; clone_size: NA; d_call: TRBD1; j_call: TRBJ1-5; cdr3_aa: CASSYSTQGIQPQHF; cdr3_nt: TGTGCCAGCAGTTACTCGACACAGGGGATTCAGCCCCAGCATTTT